The clone carrying this T cell receptor (beta chain) was found a few times. Its specificity is not known. Points from the study as a whole: Whole repertoires were not studied in the larger cohort, only one V-J beta rearrangement.

The memory fraction was CD4+CD45RO+CD25- cells. TCRdb reprocessed the 5' RACE reads via MiXCR and lists one record per CDR3 protein. The sample holds roughly 40,000 distinct CDR3 sequences, just under 30% seen once. Between the trimmed V and J ends, which lost 6 bases and 2 bases, there was a span of 7 bases. The CDR3 covers 11 residues. Per germline, CDR1 SQVTM and CDR2 ANQGSEA. The sequenced material came from memory CD4+ T cells sorted from a lymph node. Documented subset: memory CD4+ T cells, CD4+CD45RO+CD25-. This clonotype was sampled from a female donor with breast cancer. The rearrangement joins TRBV29-1 to TRBJ1-1; D unresolved. The DNA of the CDR3 is TGCAGCGTCCAAACCAACACTGAAGCTTTCTTT. Encoded protein: CSVQTNTEAFF.